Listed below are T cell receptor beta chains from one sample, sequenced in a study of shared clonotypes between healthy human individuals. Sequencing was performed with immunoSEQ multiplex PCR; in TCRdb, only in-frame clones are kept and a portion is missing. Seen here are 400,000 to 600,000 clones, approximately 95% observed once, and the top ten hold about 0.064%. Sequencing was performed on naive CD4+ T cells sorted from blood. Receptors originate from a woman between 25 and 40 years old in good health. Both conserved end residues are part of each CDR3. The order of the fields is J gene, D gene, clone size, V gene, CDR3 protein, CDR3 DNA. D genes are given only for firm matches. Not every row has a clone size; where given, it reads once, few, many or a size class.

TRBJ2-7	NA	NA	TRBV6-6	CASSLRRDSYEQYF	TGTGCCAGCAGCCTAAGACGGGATTCCTACGAGCAGTACTTC
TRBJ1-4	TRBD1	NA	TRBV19	CASSIRQGLGEKLFF	TGTGCCAGTAGTATCCGACAGGGGCTAGGTGAAAAACTGTTTTTT
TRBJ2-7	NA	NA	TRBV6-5	CASSYSLKGTYEQYF	TGTGCCAGCAGTTACTCCCTCAAGGGGACCTACGAGCAGTACTTC
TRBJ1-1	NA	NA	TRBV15	CATSVQGDTEAFF	TGTGCCACCAGTGTGCAGGGAGACACTGAAGCTTTCTTT
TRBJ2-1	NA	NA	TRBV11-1	CASSLALASFVEQFF	TGTGCCAGCAGCTTAGCGCTAGCAAGTTTCGTTGAGCAGTTCTTC
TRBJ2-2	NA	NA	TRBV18	CASSPRADTGELFF	TGTGCCAGCTCACCACGCGCGGACACCGGGGAGCTGTTTTTT
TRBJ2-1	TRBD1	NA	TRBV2	CASKMTGWQEQFF	TGTGCCAGCAAGATGACAGGGTGGCAGGAGCAGTTCTTC
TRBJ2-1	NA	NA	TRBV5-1	CASSSGLINEQFF	TGCGCCAGCAGCTCCGGACTCATCAATGAGCAGTTCTTC
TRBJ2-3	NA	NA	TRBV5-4	CASSSPRGLAQYF	TGTGCCAGCAGCTCCCCCCGCGGTTTGGCGCAGTATTTT
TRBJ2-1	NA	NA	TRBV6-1	CASRGGGEGTDEQFF	TGTGCCAGCAGAGGGGGGGGAGAGGGGACTGATGAGCAGTTCTTC
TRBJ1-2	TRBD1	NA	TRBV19	CASSTNLQGARGYTF	TGTGCCAGTAGTACCAACTTACAGGGGGCAAGAGGCTACACCTTC
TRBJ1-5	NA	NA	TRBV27	CASSLSGLQGVSNQPQHF	TGTGCCAGCAGTTTATCGGGTTTACAGGGTGTTAGCAATCAGCCCCAGCATTTT
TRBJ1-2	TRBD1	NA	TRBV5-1	CASSVGTVNYGYTF	TGCGCCAGCAGCGTGGGGACAGTTAACTATGGCTACACCTTC
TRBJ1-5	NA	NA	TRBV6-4	CASSDVSVNSNQPQHF	TGTGCCAGCAGTGACGTCTCCGTGAATAGCAATCAGCCCCAGCATTTT
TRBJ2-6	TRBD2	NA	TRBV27	CASSSPMTSVSGANVLTF	TGTGCCAGCAGTTCACCTATGACTAGCGTCTCTGGGGCCAACGTCCTGACTTTC
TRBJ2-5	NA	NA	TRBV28	CASSPGGRRETQYF	TGTGCCAGCAGCCCCGGGGGGCGCCGAGAGACCCAGTACTTC
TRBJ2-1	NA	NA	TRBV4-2	CASSLTRDPYNEQFF	TGTGCCAGCAGCCTGACCAGGGATCCCTACAATGAGCAGTTCTTC
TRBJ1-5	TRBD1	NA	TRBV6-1	CASSAAGGQPQHF	TGTGCCAGCAGTGCCGCAGGGGGTCAGCCCCAGCATTTT
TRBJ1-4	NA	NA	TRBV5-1	CASSRKRGDATNEKLFF	TGCGCCAGCAGCCGAAAAAGGGGAGATGCAACTAATGAAAAACTGTTTTTT
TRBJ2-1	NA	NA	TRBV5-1	CASSLEVSSYNEQFF	TGCGCCAGCAGCTTGGAAGTCTCCTCCTACAATGAGCAGTTCTTC
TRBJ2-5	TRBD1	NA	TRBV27	CASSYRDSRETQYF	TGTGCCAGCAGTTACCGGGACAGCCGGGAGACCCAGTACTTC
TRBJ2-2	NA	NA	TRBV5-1	CASSLVGESYTGELFF	TGCGCCAGCAGCTTGGTGGGAGAATCATACACCGGGGAGCTGTTTTTT
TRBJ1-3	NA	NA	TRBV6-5	CASSYSSPGRTLTIYF	TGTGCCAGCAGTTACTCGAGCCCCGGACGTACTCTCACCATATATTTT
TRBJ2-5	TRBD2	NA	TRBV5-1	CASSSGLAGEETQYF	TGCGCCAGCAGCTCGGGACTAGCGGGAGAAGAGACCCAGTACTTC
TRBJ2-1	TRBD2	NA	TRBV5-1	CASSLGGRYDEQFF	TGCGCCAGCAGCTTGGGCGGGAGGTACGATGAGCAGTTCTTC
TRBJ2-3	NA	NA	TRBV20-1	CSVPETDTQYF	TGCAGTGTCCCAGAAACAGATACGCAGTATTTT
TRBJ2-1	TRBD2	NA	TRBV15	CATRPLAGEEQFF	TGTGCCACCAGACCCCTAGCGGGAGAAGAGCAGTTCTTC
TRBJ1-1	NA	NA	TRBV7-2	CASSLGLMNTEAFF	TGTGCCAGCAGCTTAGGACTCATGAACACTGAAGCTTTCTTT
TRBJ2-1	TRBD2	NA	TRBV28	CASSLAGGPLDEQFF	TGTGCCAGCAGTTTAGCGGGAGGGCCTTTGGATGAGCAGTTCTTC
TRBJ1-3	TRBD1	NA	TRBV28	CASSHTGTVRGNTIYF	TGTGCCAGCAGTCATACTGGGACAGTCAGGGGCAACACCATATATTTT
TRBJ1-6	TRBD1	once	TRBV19	CASSIGLQGARSPLHF	TGTGCCAGTAGTATAGGTCTTCAGGGGGCTCGTTCACCCCTCCACTTT
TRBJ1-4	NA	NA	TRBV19	CASSGGNEKLFF	TGTGCCAGCTCGGGAGGTAATGAAAAACTGTTTTTT